The clone carrying this T cell receptor beta chain was detected only once. From germline, CDR1 is SGHTA and CDR2 FQGNSA. V dropped 1 base and J dropped 6; count of bases not matched to a gene: 5. This CDR3 contains 15 residues. Measured with immunoSEQ multiplex PCR; TCRdb has only the in-frame clones, and not every one. This sample has roughly 200,000 clones, with approximately 90% found just once. Cohorts were assigned according to the clinical history that participants reported. The sample originates from a study of blood T cell repertoires in COVID-19. Study-wide context: The United States, Italy and Spain were the sources of the acute and convalescent COVID-19 samples. PBMCs, B-cell-depleted T cells, or T cells were the source of the cDNA or gDNA that made up the material.

Sequenced material: PBMCs or T cells enriched from blood (not recorded which). The sequence derives from a woman between 35 and 50 years old in a cohort exposed to, infected with or recovered from COVID-19 (not recorded which). This chain connects TRBV7-2 to TRBJ2-1; the match to TRBD2 covers 8 bases. This CDR3 reads CASSLERLAFNEQFF. CDR3 coding DNA: TGTGCCAGCAGCTTAGAGAGACTAGCGTTCAATGAGCAGTTCTTC.